The 9 T cell receptor beta chains below all came from one sample that was sequenced in a study of T cells in Graves' hyperthyroidism and ophthalmopathy. TCR beta CDR3 region amplification was performed from RNA transcripts. The study used the HTBI primer set for a first-round RT-PCR of the TCR CDR3. MiXCR, run by TCRdb on the multiplex PCR reads, gives a single entry per CDR3 protein. Of around 240,000 distinct CDR3 sequences in the sample, 13% to 15% were seen once. Specimen: blood. All receptors derive from a woman between 40 and 50 years old with Graves' hyperthyroidism that later progressed to Graves' ophthalmopathy.

This clonotype was seen repeatedly, ten times or more. This rearrangement joins TRBV29-1 to TRBJ2-1, with no clear D. Trimming cost V 7 bases and J 4 bases, with 11 bases left between them. The germline gives CDR1 SQVTM, CDR2 ANQGSEA. This CDR3 spans 12 amino acids. The CDR3 sequence: CSAAGPYNEQFF. For the CDR3, the DNA is TGCAGCGCCGCCGGGCCTTACAATGAGCAGTTCTTC.

Comment on this clonotype: This may arise from a read error, as a much more abundant clone is one base away. The chain carries TRBV3-1 and TRBJ2-1, with D maybe TRBD2 (5 bases). Germline V gives CDR1 LGHDT, CDR2 YNNKEL (reference sequence). V shed 2 bases and J shed 5 bases, with 16 bases lying between them. The length of the CDR3 is 16 residues. CDR3 DNA sequence: TGTGCCAGCAGCCAAAGAGAGGGAGTTGGAAACAATGAGCAGTTCTTC. Translated, it gives CASSQREGVGNNEQFF.

This clonotype was seen at least ten times. The chain links TRBV7-9 to TRBJ2-3; 7 nucleotides agree with TRBD2. CDR3 length equals 17 residues. Per germline, CDR1 SEHNR and CDR2 FQNEAQ (reference sequence). The J segment lost 3 bases and the V segment lost 1 base, leaving 10 bases of the junction unmatched. CDR3 loop: CASSLDGGRSTTDTQYF. The CDR3 bases are TGTGCCAGCAGCTTAGATGGCGGGAGATCAACGACAGATACGCAGTATTTT.

This clonotype came up many times. This chain uses TRBV24-1 with TRBJ1-5; 7 bases line up with TRBD1. The CDR3 is 15 residues long. CDR1 is KGHDR, CDR2 SFDVKD, per germline. Germline trimming cut 6 bases from V and 3 bases from J; bases unmatched to any gene: 7. DNA for the CDR3: TGTGCCACCAGTTCCGCCAGGGGGGTCAATCAGCCCCAGCATTTT. Protein: CATSSARGVNQPQHF.

This clonotype was seen repeatedly, ten times or more. The chain links TRBV4-1 to TRBJ2-7; TRBD1 matches at 9 bases. This CDR3 region has 14 residues. The V gene end was trimmed by 1 base and the J gene end by 4 bases; junction bases not matched to a gene: 2. CDR1 is MGHRA and CDR2 is YSYEKL in the germline V gene. The DNA of the CDR3 is TGCGCCAGCAGCCAAGTCGACAGGGGGTACGAGCAGTACTTC. This gives the protein CASSQVDRGYEQYF.

This clonotype was found many times. The chain links TRBV6-1 to TRBJ2-3; 10 bases are a match to TRBD2. The length of the CDR3 is 16 residues. The germline V gene encodes CDR1 MNHNS and CDR2 SASEGT. Trimming at V came to 10 bases and at J to 0 bases, leaving 10 bases not matched to a gene. CDR3 in DNA: TGTGCCACCCGGGGACTAGCGTCAACTAGCACAGATACGCAGTATTTT. It encodes CATRGLASTSTDTQYF.

This clonotype showed up just a few times. V and J are TRBV7-6 and TRBJ2-6; D is unclear. CDR1 is SGHVS and CDR2 is FNYEAQ in the germline V gene. This CDR3 is 15 amino acids long. Deletions cut 4 bases from V and 4 bases from J, with 11 bases between. The CDR3 DNA follows: TGTGCCAGCAGCTCAACGGCGGTAGGGGCCAACGTCCTGACTTTC. This encodes CASSSTAVGANVLTF.

V is TRBV11-2 and J is TRBJ2-3, with 7 bases that match TRBD2. V trimming: 8 bases; J trimming: 3 bases; junction bases outside the gene matches: 8. CDR3 length equals 14 residues. Germline-derived CDR1 and CDR2 are SGHAT and FQNNGV. CDR3: CASGQAGDTDTQYF. CDR3 nucleotide sequence: TGTGCCAGCGGTCAGGCGGGAGATACAGATACGCAGTATTTT. The complete variable domain, with remaining parts taken from reference TRBV11-2 and TRBJ2-3, reads EAGVAQSPRYKIIEKRQSVAFWCNPISGHATLYWYQQILGQGPKLLIQFQNNGVVDDSQLPKDRFSAERLKGVDSTLKIQPAKLEDSAVYLCASGQAGDTDTQYFGPGTRLTVL.

This clonotype has more than one count but fewer than ten. This chain links TRBV4-1 with TRBJ2-2, with TRBD2 as a possible D gene (5 bases). V gave up 1 base and J gave up 0 bases, with 24 bases separating them. The CDR3 sequence is 21 residues long. Germline V gene data show CDR1 as MGHRA and CDR2 as YSYEKL. The CDR3 DNA reads as TGCGCCAGCAGCCAAGGGCGAAGGGCAGACTACACTCCAACGAACACCGGGGAGCTGTTTTTT. Translating it yields CASSQGRRADYTPTNTGELFF.